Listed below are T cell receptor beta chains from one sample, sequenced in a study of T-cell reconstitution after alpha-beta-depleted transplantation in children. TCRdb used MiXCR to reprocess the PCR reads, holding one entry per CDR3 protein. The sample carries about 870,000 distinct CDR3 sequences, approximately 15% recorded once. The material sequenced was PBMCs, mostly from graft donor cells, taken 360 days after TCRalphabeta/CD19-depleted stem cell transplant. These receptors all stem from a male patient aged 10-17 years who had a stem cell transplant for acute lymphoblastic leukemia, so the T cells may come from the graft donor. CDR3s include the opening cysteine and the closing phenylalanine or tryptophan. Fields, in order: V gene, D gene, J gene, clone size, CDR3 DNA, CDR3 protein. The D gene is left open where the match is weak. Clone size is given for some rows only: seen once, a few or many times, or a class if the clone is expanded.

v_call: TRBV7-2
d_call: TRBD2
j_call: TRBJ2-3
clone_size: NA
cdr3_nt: TGTGCCAGCAGCTTAGCCAGCGGGAGGGCCTCGACGGAGCAGTATTTT
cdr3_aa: CASSLASGRASTEQYF

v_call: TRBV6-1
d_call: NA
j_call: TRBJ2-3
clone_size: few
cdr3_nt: TGTGCCAGCTGCCCTATCCCTGGCCAGGGGGGCAGTGAGACGCAGTATTTT
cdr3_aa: CASCPIPGQGGSETQYF

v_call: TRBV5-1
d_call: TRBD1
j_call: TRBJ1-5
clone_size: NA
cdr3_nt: TGCGCCAGCAGCTTCGGTCGGGACAGCTACAATCAGCCCCAGCATTTT
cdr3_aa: CASSFGRDSYNQPQHF

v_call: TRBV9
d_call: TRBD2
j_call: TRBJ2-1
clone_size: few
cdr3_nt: TGTGCCAGCAGCGTTAGCGGGAGGGTAGAGCAGTTCTTC
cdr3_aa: CASSVSGRVEQFF

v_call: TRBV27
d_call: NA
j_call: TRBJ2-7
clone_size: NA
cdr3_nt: TGTGCCAGCAGTTTCCTTACTCGCAGAATCTACGAGCAGTACTTC
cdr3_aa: CASSFLTRRIYEQYF

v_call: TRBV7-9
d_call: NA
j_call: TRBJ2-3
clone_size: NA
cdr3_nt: TGTGCCAGCAGCGCAGGGAGCACAGATACGCAGTATTTT
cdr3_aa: CASSAGSTDTQYF

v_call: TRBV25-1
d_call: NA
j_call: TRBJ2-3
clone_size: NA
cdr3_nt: TGTGCCAGCAGTGAGTACAGGGTTAGCACAGATACGCAGTATTTT
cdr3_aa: CASSEYRVSTDTQYF

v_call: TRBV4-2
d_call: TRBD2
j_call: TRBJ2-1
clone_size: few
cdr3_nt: TGTGCCAGCAGCCATAGCGGTCTAGCGGGAGCCGACAATGAGCAGTTCTTC
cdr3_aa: CASSHSGLAGADNEQFF

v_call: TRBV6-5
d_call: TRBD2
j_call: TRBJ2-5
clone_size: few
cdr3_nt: TGTGCCAGCAGTTACTTTGCTAGCGGGAGTAGGTACCAAGAGACCCAGTACTTC
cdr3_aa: CASSYFASGSRYQETQYF

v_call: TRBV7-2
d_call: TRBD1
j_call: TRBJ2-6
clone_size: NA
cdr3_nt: TGTGCCAGCAGCTTAGCGATTGGCAGGGGACAGGTCGACTCTGGGGCCAACGTCCTGACTTTC
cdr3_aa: CASSLAIGRGQVDSGANVLTF

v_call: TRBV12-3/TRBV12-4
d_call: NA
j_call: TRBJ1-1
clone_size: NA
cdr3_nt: TGTGCCAGCAGACTTCAAGTGTTTGAACTTTCCAACGGTGAAGCTTTCTTT
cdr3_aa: CASRLQVFELSNGEAFF

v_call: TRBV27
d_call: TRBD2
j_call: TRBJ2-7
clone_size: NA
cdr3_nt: TGTGCCAGCAAACCGACTAGCGGTGGATCCTACGAGCAGTACTTC
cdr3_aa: CASKPTSGGSYEQYF

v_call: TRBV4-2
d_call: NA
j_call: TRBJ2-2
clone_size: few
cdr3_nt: TGTGCCAGCAGCCAAGCCCAGGGGCGCGGGGGCACCGGGGAGCTGTTTTTT
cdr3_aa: CASSQAQGRGGTGELFF

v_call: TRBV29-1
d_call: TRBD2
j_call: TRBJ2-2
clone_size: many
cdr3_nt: TGCAGCGCCAGACTAGCGGGAGGGTCCGGGGAGCTGTTTTTT
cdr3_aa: CSARLAGGSGELFF